The TCR beta chain under discussion was sequenced for a study of blood T cell repertoires in COVID-19. Study overall: Sources were T cells, B-cell-depleted T cells, or PBMCs; the material itself was cDNA or gDNA.

Authors' analysis steps: Amplification from reference gene primers served as the basis for estimated nucleated cell counts. The assay was immunoSEQ multiplex PCR, and TCRdb's table has in-frame clones only and misses some. V, J and clone size are taken as reported in that table, and D and trimming were inferred from the DNA itself. Counted here are 150,000 to 200,000 clones, around 74% occurring once; the ten biggest clones make up around 2.9%. With 2 bases clipped from V and 8 bases from J, the junction kept 10 bases outside the gene matches. CDR1 and CDR2 (germline): SGHRS, YFSETQ. CDR3 length equals 15 residues.

This chain joins TRBV5-1 and TRBJ2-3; 8 nucleotides match TRBD1. Sample: peripheral blood. This clonotype was sampled from a woman aged 80 or older with acute or convalescent COVID-19. This CDR3 reads CASSFGQGRGGTQYF. The DNA of the CDR3 is TGCGCCAGCAGCTTCGGACAGGGCCGGGGTGGTACGCAGTATTTT. The full variable domain, with the rest looked up from reference TRBV5-1 and TRBJ2-3, is KAGVTQTPRYLIKTRGQQVTLSCSPISGHRSVSWYQQTPGQGLQFLFEYFSETQRNKGNFPGRFSGRQFSNSRSEMNVSTLELGDSALYLCASSFGQGRGGTQYFGPGTRLTVL.